These 11 T cell receptor beta chains originate from one sample sequenced in a study of T cell repertoires in cytomegalovirus infection. No antigen has been assigned to these receptors. MiXCR, applied by TCRdb to the reads, yields one record per CDR3 protein. The sample carries 300,000 to 400,000 distinct CDR3 sequences, just under 25% recorded once. The sequences come from cultured PBMCs, collected from culture after CMV antigen stimulation. The receptors derive from a human donor in good health (CMV status not recorded). Some clones in this sample may be carry-over from other donors' samples.

The chain recombines TRBV4-3 with TRBJ2-2; the D is unclear. The V and J ends lost 5 bases and 8 bases respectively, with 9 bases between them. This CDR3 comprises 12 residues. Germline values: CDR1 LGHNA, CDR2 YSLEER. The CDR3 loop is CASSFDRGELFF. CDR3 DNA sequence: TGCGCCAGCAGCTTCGATCGGGGGGAGCTGTTTTTT.

The chain couples TRBV4-3 to TRBJ1-6; 7 bases fit TRBD1. The CDR3 has 16 residues. Trimming cost V 0 bases and J 9 bases; bases outside gene matches: 8. Germline V gene sequence: CDR1 LGHNA, CDR2 YSLEER. CDR3 nucleotides: TGCGCCAGCAGCCAAGATCTCGGGACAGCGGTTTCACCCCTCCACTTT. Translation: CASSQDLGTAVSPLHF.

This clonotype was counted many times. The chain is built from TRBV7-2 and TRBJ2-4, with TRBD1 matching 8 bases. The J segment lost 0 bases and the V segment lost 6 bases, leaving 4 bases of the junction unmatched. The CDR3 contains 15 residues. Germline CDR1 SGHTA, CDR2 FQGNSA. CDR3 sequence: CASRDTGGAKNIQYF. The CDR3 region has the DNA TGTGCCAGCAGAGATACAGGGGGAGCCAAAAACATTCAGTACTTC. Full variable domain (rest looked up from reference TRBV7-2 and TRBJ2-4): GAGVSQSPSNKVTEKGKDVELRCDPISGHTALYWYRQSLGQGLEFLIYFQGNSAPDKSGLPSDRFSAERTGGSVSTLTIQRTQQEDSAVYLCASRDTGGAKNIQYFGAGTRLSVL.

This clonotype was observed a few times. The genes are TRBV6-5 and TRBJ2-3, with 7 bases matching TRBD2. This CDR3 is built from 15 residues. Per the germline V gene, CDR1 is MNHEY and CDR2 is SVGAGI. V lost 2 bases to trimming and J lost 4 bases; unmatched junction nucleotides: 6. The CDR3 spells CASSYALASADTQYF. The CDR3, as DNA: TGTGCCAGCAGTTACGCACTAGCGTCCGCAGATACGCAGTATTTT.

This clonotype showed up just a few times. The CDR3 DNA follows: TGTGCCAGTAGTTCACCGGGACAGTTCTACGAGCAGTACGTC. Protein product: CASSSPGQFYEQYV. The chain carries TRBV19 and TRBJ2-7; 7 bases line up with TRBD1. Per the germline V gene, CDR1 is LNHDA and CDR2 is SQIVND (reference sequence). V lost 5 bases to trimming and J lost 3 bases; unmatched junction nucleotides: 7. The CDR3 sequence is 14 residues long.

This clonotype showed up many times. The V gene is TRBV11-2, the J gene TRBJ1-1; D remains unclear. CDR3 size: 15 residues. V lost 4 bases, J lost 1 base, and 13 bases lay in between. Germline assignment: CDR1 SGHAT and CDR2 FQNNGV. The CDR3 reads CASSSIPFGNTEAFF. CDR3 DNA sequence: TGTGCCAGCAGCTCCATCCCCTTTGGGAACACTGAAGCTTTCTTT.

The CDR3 is CASSLTGTASYEQYF. The DNA of the CDR3 is TGTGCCAGCAGTCTCACCGGGACAGCAAGCTACGAGCAGTACTTC. The chain is built from TRBV6-8 and TRBJ2-7, with 7 bases identical to TRBD1. V lost 5 bases, J lost 3 bases, and 10 bases stayed unmatched. From germline, CDR1 is MNHGY and CDR2 SAAAGT. The CDR3 extends over 15 amino acids.

Only a few counts were recorded for this clonotype. The chain has TRBV27 and TRBJ1-1; no clear D. Germline loops: CDR1 MNHEY, CDR2 SMNVEV (reference sequence). Deletions cut 2 bases from V and 4 bases from J, with 8 bases between. This CDR3 region has 13 residues. The CDR3 DNA follows: TGTGCCAGCAGTTTAATGGGTTCCACTGAAGCTTTCTTT. Translation gives CASSLMGSTEAFF.

V and J are TRBV6-5 and TRBJ2-6; 12 bases agree with TRBD2. CDR1 MNHEY and CDR2 SVGAGI come from the germline V gene. This CDR3 has 21 residues. J lost 3 bases, V lost 6 bases, and 18 bases had no gene match. CDR3 nucleotides: TGTGCCAGCAGACTCATAAGACTAGCGGGAGTATCGGCTGGTGGGGCCAACGTCCTGACTTTC. Translated, it gives CASRLIRLAGVSAGGANVLTF.

This clonotype was detected ten times or more. The chain carries TRBV7-8 and TRBJ1-4; D remains ambiguous. This CDR3 is 15 amino acids long. CDR1 and CDR2 from the germline V gene are SGHVS and FQNEAQ. With 0 bases removed from V and 8 bases from J, the gap between germline ends came to 13 bases. The CDR3 here is CASSLAANQREKLFF. The CDR3, as DNA: TGTGCCAGCAGCTTAGCGGCCAACCAGCGGGAAAAACTGTTTTTT.

V is TRBV19 and J is TRBJ2-5; no firm D call. The CDR3 runs to 14 residues. V shed 8 bases and J shed 2 bases, with 15 bases lying between them. Germline V gene data show CDR1 as LNHDA and CDR2 as SQIVND (reference sequence). The DNA of the CDR3 is TGTGCCAGTGGGTCCCAGCAAACACAAGAGACCCAGTACTTC. It translates to CASGSQQTQETQYF.